Below are 13 T cell receptor beta chains sequenced from a single sample in a study of blood T cell repertoires in COVID-19 (dated by TCRdb to 2019 to 2021). Library generation was performed with the immunoSEQ multiplex PCR assay. TCRdb took over this immuneACCESS table, retaining in-frame rearrangements with V and J assigned. Such tables are incomplete; in checked studies, under half of the missing clones stem from an unresolved V gene, and the remainder is unexplained. The sample records 200,000 to 300,000 clones, approximately 90% of which are singletons. About 2.5% of the sample is in the top ten clones. Sequencing was done on a sample of PBMCs or T cells enriched from blood (not recorded which). The receptors here all came from a woman under 40 with acute COVID-19.

This rearrangement joins TRBV3-1 (or the pseudogene TRBV3-2) to TRBJ2-7, with D uncertain. The germline V and J ends were trimmed by 0 bases and 6 bases, with 12 bases remaining between them. Germline CDR1 is LGHDT and CDR2 is YNNKEL (reference sequence). The CDR3 is made up of 14 amino acids. The CDR3 DNA reads as TGTGCCAGCAGCCAAGATTTGATAGCTACCGAGCAGTACTTC. Its translation is CASSQDLIATEQYF.

The table lists this clone with a count of one. V usage is TRBV5-4 and J usage is TRBJ2-5; D is perhaps TRBD1 (5 bases). The CDR3 spans 13 residues. The V end lost 2 bases, the J end lost 4 bases, and 9 bases lay between the germline ends. From germline, CDR1 is SGHNT and CDR2 YYREEE (reference sequence). The CDR3 loop reads CASSFRVTETQYF. CDR3 bases: TGTGCCAGCAGCTTCAGGGTGACAGAGACCCAGTACTTC.

This clone has only one observation. The V and J genes are TRBV27 and TRBJ1-4, with 9 positions matching TRBD1. Trimming took 6 bases from V and 10 from J; bases not matched to a gene: 3. This CDR3 region has 12 residues. Germline CDR1 MNHEY, CDR2 SMNVEV (reference sequence). The CDR3 bases are TGTGCCAGCAGGGACAGGGGAGGAAAACTGTTTTTT. Encoded protein: CASRDRGGKLFF. Drawing the rest from reference TRBV27 and TRBJ1-4, the complete variable domain is EAQVTQNPRYLITVTGKKLTVTCSQNMNHEYMSWYRQDPGLGLRQIYYSMNVEVTDKGDVPEGYKVSRKEKRNFPLILESPSPNQTSLYFCASRDRGGKLFFGSGTQLSVL.

This clone was picked up a small number of times. The chain uses TRBV4-2 and TRBJ1-4, with D perhaps TRBD1 (5 bases). The CDR3 sequence is 15 residues long. Trimming shortened V by 0 bases and J by 4 bases, and 9 bases separated the two germline ends. Germline CDR1 LGHNA, CDR2 YNFKEQ. CDR3 sequence reads: CASSQEGRINEKLFF. The CDR3 bases are TGTGCCAGCAGCCAAGAGGGGCGGATTAATGAAAAACTGTTTTTT.

Concerning this clone: This sample also contains other DNA sequences that code for the same CDR3. The V gene is TRBV2, the J gene TRBJ2-6; 12 bases are a match to TRBD2. This CDR3 is built from 16 residues. CDR1 is SNHLY, CDR2 FYNNEI, per germline. The V and J ends lost 9 bases and 2 bases, in that order; junction bases with no gene match: 5. CDR3 nucleotides: TGTGCCAGTCAGGCTAGCGGGGGGGCTGGGGCCAACGTCCTGACTTTC. Protein product: CASQASGGAGANVLTF. Combining the CDR3 with reference TRBV2 and TRBJ2-6 gives the whole variable domain EPEVTQTPSHQVTQMGQEVILRCVPISNHLYFYWYRQILGQKVEFLVSFYNNEISEKSEIFDDQFSVERPDGSNFTLKIRSTKLEDSAMYFCASQASGGAGANVLTFGAGSRLTVL.

This chain joins TRBV19 and TRBJ2-2; no reliable D call. Germline V gene data show CDR1 as LNHDA and CDR2 as SQIVND (reference sequence). The CDR3 covers 12 residues. Trimming cost V 7 bases and J 1 base, with 4 bases left between them. The CDR3 sequence is CASTGNTGELFF. CDR3 in DNA: TGTGCCAGTACAGGGAACACCGGGGAGCTGTTTTTT.

The chain employs TRBV5-1 and TRBJ1-2; 8 bases align to TRBD1. J gave up 8 bases and V 7 bases, and 13 bases lay outside the gene matches. Germline loops: CDR1 SGHRS, CDR2 YFSETQ. This CDR3 has 14 residues. In nucleotides, the CDR3 is TGCGCCAGCGGGTACGACAGGGGTCGGTACGGCTACACCTTC. Its protein is CASGYDRGRYGYTF.

This chain connects TRBV6-5 to TRBJ1-4; D is possibly TRBD1 (5 bases). With 2 bases removed from V and 0 bases from J, the gap between germline ends came to 10 bases. The CDR3 spans 16 residues. Looked up from germline, CDR1 is MNHEY and CDR2 is SVGAGI. The CDR3 nucleotides read TGTGCCAGCAGTTACGGGGAAGGGGCAACTAATGAAAAACTGTTTTTT. The encoded protein is CASSYGEGATNEKLFF.

This clone was picked up a small number of times. The V call is TRBV5-8, the J call TRBJ1-2, with a tentative D call TRBD1 (5 bases). The V end was cut by 1 base, the J end by 4 bases, with 14 bases between. The CDR3 is made up of 15 amino acids. Germline V gene lookup returns CDR1 SGHTS and CDR2 YDEGEE. CDR3: CASSLWRQTPYGYTF. The CDR3 region has the DNA TGTGCCAGCAGCTTGTGGAGACAGACCCCCTATGGCTACACCTTC.

This rearrangement joins TRBV3-1 (or the pseudogene TRBV3-2) to TRBJ2-3; D gene unclear. Germline-derived CDR1 and CDR2 are LGHDT and YNNKEL (reference sequence). The CDR3 spans 13 residues. V was clipped by 1 base and J by 2 bases, with 4 bases between them. In DNA form, the CDR3 reads TGTGCCAGCAGCCAAGTTCACACAGATACGCAGTATTTT. Translated, it gives CASSQVHTDTQYF.

The rearrangement uses TRBV12-3 or TRBV12-4 and TRBJ1-2; weak D call: TRBD1 (5 bases). This CDR3 contains 13 residues. V was shortened by 3 bases and J by 7 bases, with 12 bases between the two germline ends. CDR3 sequence: CASSFVQGGGYTF. CDR3 coding DNA: TGTGCCAGCAGTTTCGTCCAGGGAGGTGGCTACACCTTC.

V and J are TRBV4-1 and TRBJ2-3, with D possibly being TRBD1 (5 bases). CDR1 is MGHRA, CDR2 YSYEKL, per germline. V was shortened by 4 bases and J by 5 bases, with 13 bases between the two germline ends. The CDR3 extends over 14 amino acids. In DNA form, the CDR3 reads TGCGCCAGCAGCCTGGGCAGGGTTGGAGATACGCAGTATTTT. Protein sequence: CASSLGRVGDTQYF.

The rearrangement joins TRBV19 to TRBJ1-2, with 11 bases identical to TRBD1. Germline CDR1 is LNHDA and CDR2 is SQIVND (reference sequence). The CDR3 covers 16 residues. V lost 5 bases and J lost 6; bases outside the gene matches: 11. For the CDR3, the DNA is TGTGCCAGTAGTGCGAGGCGGACAGGGGGCATGGATGGCTACACCTTC. Its protein product is CASSARRTGGMDGYTF.